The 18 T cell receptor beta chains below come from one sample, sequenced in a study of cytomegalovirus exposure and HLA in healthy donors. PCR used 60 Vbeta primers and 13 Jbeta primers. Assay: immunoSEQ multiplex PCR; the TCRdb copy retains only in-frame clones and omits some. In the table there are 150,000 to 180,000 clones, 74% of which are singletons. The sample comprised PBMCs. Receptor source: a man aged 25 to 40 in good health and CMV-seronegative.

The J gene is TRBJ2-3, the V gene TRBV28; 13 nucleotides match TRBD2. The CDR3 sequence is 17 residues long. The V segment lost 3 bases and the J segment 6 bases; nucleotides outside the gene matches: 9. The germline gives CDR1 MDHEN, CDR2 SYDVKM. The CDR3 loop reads CASSLGLAGPLGDTQYF. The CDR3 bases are TGTGCCAGCAGTTTGGGACTAGCGGGGCCTCTCGGGGATACGCAGTATTTT.

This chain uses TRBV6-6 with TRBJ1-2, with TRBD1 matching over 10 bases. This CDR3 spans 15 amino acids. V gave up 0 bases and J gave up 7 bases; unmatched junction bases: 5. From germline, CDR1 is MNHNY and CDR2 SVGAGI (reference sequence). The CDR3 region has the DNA TGTGCCAGCAGTTACTCCTCCGGGACAGGGGTTGGCTACACCTTC. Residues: CASSYSSGTGVGYTF.

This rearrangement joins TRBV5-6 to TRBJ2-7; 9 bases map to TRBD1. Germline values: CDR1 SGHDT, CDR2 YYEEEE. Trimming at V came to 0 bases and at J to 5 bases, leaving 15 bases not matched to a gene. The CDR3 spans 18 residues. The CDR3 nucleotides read TGTGCCAGCAGCTTGGCCAATTGGCCCGGGACAGGGAACGACGAGCAGTACTTC. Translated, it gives CASSLANWPGTGNDEQYF.

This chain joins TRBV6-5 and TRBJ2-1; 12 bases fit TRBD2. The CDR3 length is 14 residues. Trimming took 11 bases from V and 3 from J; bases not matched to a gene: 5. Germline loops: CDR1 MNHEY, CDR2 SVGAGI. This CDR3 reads CAARTSGNYNEQFF. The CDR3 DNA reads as TGTGCCGCGAGGACTAGCGGGAACTACAATGAGCAGTTCTTC.

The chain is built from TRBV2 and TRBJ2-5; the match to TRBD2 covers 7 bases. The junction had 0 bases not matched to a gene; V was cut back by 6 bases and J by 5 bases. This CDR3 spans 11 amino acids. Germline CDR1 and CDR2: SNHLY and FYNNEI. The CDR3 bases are TGTGCCAGCAGGGGGGGGGAGACCCAGTACTTC. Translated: CASRGGETQYF.

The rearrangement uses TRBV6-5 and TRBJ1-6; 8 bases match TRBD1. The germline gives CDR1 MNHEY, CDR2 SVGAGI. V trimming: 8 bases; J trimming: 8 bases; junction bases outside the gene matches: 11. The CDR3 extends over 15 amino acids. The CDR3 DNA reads TGTGCCAGCGGCCTGGTGATGGACAGGGATTCACCCCTCCACTTT. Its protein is CASGLVMDRDSPLHF.

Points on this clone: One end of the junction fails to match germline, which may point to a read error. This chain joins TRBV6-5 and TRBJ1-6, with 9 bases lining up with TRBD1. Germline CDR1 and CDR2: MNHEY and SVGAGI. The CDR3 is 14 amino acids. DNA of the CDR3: TGTGCCAGCAGTTCGGACAGGGGACAGTCACCCCTCAACTTT. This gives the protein CASSSDRGQSPLNF.

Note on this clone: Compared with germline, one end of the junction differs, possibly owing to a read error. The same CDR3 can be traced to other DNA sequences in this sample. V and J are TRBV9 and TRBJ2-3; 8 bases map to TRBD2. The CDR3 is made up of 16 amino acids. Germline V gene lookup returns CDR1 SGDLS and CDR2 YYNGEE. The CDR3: CASSVDPGGGTDTQYF. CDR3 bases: TGTGCCAGCAGCGTAGACCCGGGGGGGGGCACGGATACGCAGTATTTT.

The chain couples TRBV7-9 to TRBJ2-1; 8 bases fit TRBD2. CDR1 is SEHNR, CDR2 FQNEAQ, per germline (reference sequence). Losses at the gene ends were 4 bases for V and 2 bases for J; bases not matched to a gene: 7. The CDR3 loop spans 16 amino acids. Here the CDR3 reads CASSSARRGAYNEQFF. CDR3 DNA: TGTGCCAGCAGCTCAGCGAGGCGGGGGGCCTACAATGAGCAGTTCTTC.

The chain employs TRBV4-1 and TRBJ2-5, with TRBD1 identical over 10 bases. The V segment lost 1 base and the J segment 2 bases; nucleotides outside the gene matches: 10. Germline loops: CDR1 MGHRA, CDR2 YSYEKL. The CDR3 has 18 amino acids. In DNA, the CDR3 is TGCGCCAGCAGCCAAGCTGATCTCGGACAGGGGGATCAAGAGACCCAGTACTTC. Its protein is CASSQADLGQGDQETQYF.

This chain's CDR3 is CASSPGTGNSPLHF. The CDR3 coding sequence is TGTGCCAGCTCGCCCGGGACAGGGAATTCACCCCTCCACTTT. The V gene is TRBV18, the J gene TRBJ1-6; 9 bases agree with TRBD1. This CDR3 spans 14 amino acids. Germline V gene data show CDR1 as KGHSH and CDR2 as LQKENI. V lost 6 bases and J lost 7; bases outside the gene matches: 4.

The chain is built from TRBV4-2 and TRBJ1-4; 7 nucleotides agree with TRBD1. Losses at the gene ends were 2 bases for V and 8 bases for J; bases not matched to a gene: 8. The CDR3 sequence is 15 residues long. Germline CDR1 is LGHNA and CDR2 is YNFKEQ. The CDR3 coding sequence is TGTGCCAGCAGCCAATCAGGGGACAGCGGCGAAAAACTGTTTTTT. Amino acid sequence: CASSQSGDSGEKLFF.

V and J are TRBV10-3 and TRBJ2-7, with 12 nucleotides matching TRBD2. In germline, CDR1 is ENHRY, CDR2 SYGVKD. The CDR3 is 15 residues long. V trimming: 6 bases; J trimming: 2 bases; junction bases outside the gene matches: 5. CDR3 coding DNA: TGTGCCATCAGAATGACTAGCGGGGGAACCTACGAGCAGTACTTC. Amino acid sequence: CAIRMTSGGTYEQYF.

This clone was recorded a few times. CDR3 in amino acids: CTSSQEPGQEKNIQYF. The CDR3 DNA sequence: TGCACCAGCAGCCAAGAGCCGGGACAGGAAAAAAACATTCAGTACTTC. The chain combines TRBV1 with TRBJ2-4; TRBD1, the table's D call, was not compared with the DNA. TRBV1 corresponds to a pseudogene. This CDR3 contains 16 residues.

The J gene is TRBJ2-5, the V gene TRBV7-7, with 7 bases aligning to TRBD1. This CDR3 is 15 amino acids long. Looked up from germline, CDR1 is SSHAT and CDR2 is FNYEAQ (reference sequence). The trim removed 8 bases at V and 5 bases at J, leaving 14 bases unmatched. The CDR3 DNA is TGTGCCAGCGCCACCAGCCGACAGGGCTTGGAGACCCAGTACTTC. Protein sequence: CASATSRQGLETQYF. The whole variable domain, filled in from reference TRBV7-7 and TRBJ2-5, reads GAGVSQSPRYKVTKRGQDVTLRCDPISSHATLYWYQQALGQGPEFLTYFNYEAQPDKSGLPSDRFSAERPEGSISTLTIQRTEQRDSAMYRCASATSRQGLETQYFGPGTRLLVL.

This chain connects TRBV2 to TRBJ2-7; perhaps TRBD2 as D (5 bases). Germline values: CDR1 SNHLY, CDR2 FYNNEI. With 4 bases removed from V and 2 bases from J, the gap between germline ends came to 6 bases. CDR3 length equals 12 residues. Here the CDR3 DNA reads TGTGCCAGCAGTGCGGGGACCTACGAGCAGTACTTC. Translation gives CASSAGTYEQYF.

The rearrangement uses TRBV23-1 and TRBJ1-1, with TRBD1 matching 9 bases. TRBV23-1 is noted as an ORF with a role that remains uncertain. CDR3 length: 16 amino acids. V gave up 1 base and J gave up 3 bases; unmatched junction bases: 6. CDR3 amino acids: CASSQFPGTGYTEAFF. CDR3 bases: TGCGCCAGCAGTCAATTCCCAGGGACAGGGTACACTGAAGCTTTCTTT.

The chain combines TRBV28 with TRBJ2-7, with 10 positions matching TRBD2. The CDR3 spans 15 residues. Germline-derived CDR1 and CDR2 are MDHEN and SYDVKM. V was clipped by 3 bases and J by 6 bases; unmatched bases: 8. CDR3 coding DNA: TGTGCCAGCAGTTTGACCCAGCGGGGGGGCCTCGAGCAGTACTTC. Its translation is CASSLTQRGGLEQYF.